The rows below give T cell receptor beta chains drawn from one sample of a study of cytomegalovirus exposure and HLA in healthy donors. TCRdb keeps only in-frame clones here, not all; method: immunoSEQ multiplex PCR. This table holds approximately 150,000 clones, roughly nine tenths found once. The sequencing input was PBMCs. These receptors were obtained from a young woman in good health and CMV-seronegative. The CDR3 runs from the conserved cysteine through the conserved F or W. The D gene is left open where the match is weak. Clone size is given for some rows only: seen once, a few or many times, or a class if the clone is expanded.

v_call	clone_size	j_call	d_call	cdr3_aa	cdr3_nt
TRBV19	.	TRBJ1-2	.	CASSRDIYYGYTF	TGTGCCAGTAGCAGGGACATCTACTATGGCTACACCTTC
TRBV5-1	.	TRBJ2-7	TRBD2	CASAGGGSYEQYF	TGCGCCAGCGCCGGGGGGGGCTCCTACGAGCAGTACTTC
TRBV7-9	once	TRBJ1-1	.	CASSLALNTEAFF	TGTGCCAGCAGCTTAGCCTTGAACACTGAAGCTTTCTTT
TRBV6-5	few	TRBJ1-5	TRBD1	CASSPGQISNQPQHF	TGTGCCAGCAGCCCGGGACAGATTAGCAATCAGCCCCAGCATTTT
TRBV28	.	TRBJ1-2	TRBD1	CASSPPGTGGVYGYTF	TGTGCCAGCAGTCCCCCCGGGACAGGGGGTGTCTATGGCTACACCTTC
TRBV4-1	.	TRBJ2-7	TRBD1	CASSPGAQGTTYEQYF	TGCGCCAGCAGCCCAGGGGCACAGGGGACCACCTACGAGCAGTACTTC
TRBV7-6	.	TRBJ1-1	TRBD1	CASILDRGRGTEAFF	TGTGCCAGCATCCTGGACAGGGGACGAGGCACTGAAGCTTTCTTT
TRBV7-8	.	TRBJ1-1	TRBD1	CASSFFDRGNTEAFF	TGTGCCAGCAGCTTTTTCGACAGGGGGAACACTGAAGCTTTCTTT
TRBV30	.	TRBJ2-3	TRBD2	CAWRIAGGPDTQYF	TGTGCCTGGAGAATCGCGGGAGGGCCGGATACGCAGTATTTT
TRBV28	.	TRBJ2-1	.	CASSFTLAVGSYNEQFF	TGTGCCAGCAGTTTCACCTTAGCGGTAGGGTCCTACAATGAGCAGTTCTTC
TRBV7-6	.	TRBJ2-7	TRBD1	CASSLGQGTSYEQYF	TGTGCCAGCAGCTTGGGACAGGGTACATCCTACGAGCAGTACTTC
TRBV6-5	.	TRBJ1-5	.	CASSSRAPNLSQHF	TGTGCCAGCAGTTCGCGGGCCCCGAATTTGTCCCAGCATTTT
TRBV7-8	.	TRBJ2-1	.	CASSSRGRAPYNEQFF	TGTGCCAGCAGCTCCCGAGGGAGAGCGCCCTACAATGAGCAGTTCTTC
TRBV28	.	TRBJ1-5	.	CASRTGFPQPQHF	TGTGCCAGCAGAACAGGGTTCCCTCAGCCCCAGCATTTT
TRBV25-1	.	TRBJ1-5	TRBD1	CASQGAQQPQHF	TGTGCCAGTCAGGGGGCCCAGCAGCCCCAGCATTTT
TRBV7-8	.	TRBJ1-5	TRBD1	CASTNIGGVPNQPQHF	TGTGCCAGCACCAACATAGGGGGCGTTCCTAATCAGCCCCAGCATTTT
TRBV7-9	.	TRBJ1-4	.	CASSPGAGAANEKLFF	TGTGCCAGCAGCCCCGGGGCGGGGGCAGCTAATGAAAAACTGTTTTTT
TRBV7-2	.	TRBJ1-6	.	CASSLQGFNSPLHF	TGTGCCAGCAGCTTACAGGGGTTTAATTCACCCCTCCACTTT
TRBV5-1	.	TRBJ2-5	.	CASSLSPGLQETQYF	TGCGCCAGCAGCTTGTCCCCGGGACTCCAAGAGACCCAGTACTTC
TRBV9	once	TRBJ1-2	.	CASSVERSTF	TGTGCCAGCAGCGTAGAGAGAAGCACCTTC
TRBV6-5	.	TRBJ2-1	TRBD1	CASRAGTGRDNEQFF	TGTGCCAGCAGGGCCGGGACAGGTAGGGACAATGAGCAGTTCTTC
TRBV9	.	TRBJ2-3	.	CASSVGQGTTDTQYF	TGTGCCAGCAGCGTAGGGCAGGGTACGACAGATACGCAGTATTTT
TRBV7-8	.	TRBJ1-2	TRBD1	CASSLGTGGGYTF	TGTGCCAGCAGCTTAGGGACAGGGGGTGGCTACACCTTC
TRBV10-3	.	TRBJ2-7	TRBD2	CAIKAGETYEQYF	TGTGCCATCAAGGCGGGGGAAACTTACGAGCAGTACTTC
TRBV27	.	TRBJ1-2	.	CASGPSGGRSYGYTF	TGTGCCAGCGGCCCCTCGGGGGGAAGATCCTATGGCTACACCTTC
TRBV6-5	.	TRBJ1-1	.	CASRTGDTEAFF	TGTGCCAGCAGGACCGGAGACACTGAAGCTTTCTTT
TRBV7-9	.	TRBJ1-2	.	CASSSGGGRTRGYTF	TGTGCCAGCAGTTCCGGGGGGGGAAGGACTAGAGGCTACACCTTC
TRBV5-4	.	TRBJ1-2	TRBD1	CASSLTTPDRDGYTF	TGTGCCAGCAGCTTGACAACCCCGGACAGGGACGGCTACACCTTC
TRBV5-4	.	TRBJ2-1	TRBD1	CASTRTGFYNEQFF	TGTGCCAGCACCCGGACAGGGTTCTACAATGAGCAGTTCTTC
TRBV10-3	few	TRBJ2-2	.	CAISDHGRVNTGELFF	TGTGCCATCAGTGATCATGGCAGGGTGAACACCGGGGAGCTGTTTTTT
TRBV30	few	TRBJ2-5	TRBD2	CAWSDPLSSGRGMRKTQYF	TGTGCCTGGAGTGACCCTCTTTCTAGCGGGAGGGGGATGAGAAAGACCCAGTACTTC
TRBV5-1	.	TRBJ1-4	TRBD1	CASSLGTGLEKLFF	TGCGCCAGCAGCTTGGGGACAGGGCTAGAAAAACTGTTTTTT
TRBV5-1	few	TRBJ1-1	.	CASGRGYTEAFF	TGCGCCAGCGGGAGGGGGTACACTGAAGCTTTCTTT
TRBV27	once	TRBJ2-5	TRBD1	CASSSPQGLETQYF	TGTGCCAGCAGTTCCCCACAGGGGCTAGAGACCCAGTACTTC
TRBV28	once	TRBJ2-5	.	CASSGQFQETQYF	TGTGCCAGCAGCGGACAGTTCCAAGAGACCCAGTACTTC
TRBV4-2	.	TRBJ2-7	TRBD2	CASSQGLAGGTEQYF	TGTGCCAGCAGCCAAGGGCTAGCGGGAGGGACCGAGCAGTACTTC
TRBV7-6	.	TRBJ1-1	.	CASSVQEGMNTEAFF	TGTGCCAGCAGCGTACAGGAGGGCATGAACACTGAAGCTTTCTTT
TRBV19	.	TRBJ2-6	.	CASSYLYGANVLTF	TGTGCCAGTAGCTACCTATACGGGGCCAACGTCCTGACTTTC
TRBV18	.	TRBJ1-2	TRBD1	CASSLRRDRGANYGYTF	TGTGCCAGCTCCCTCCGGAGGGACAGGGGCGCTAACTATGGCTACACCTTC
TRBV5-1	.	TRBJ2-7	TRBD2	CASSLGTSGYYEQYF	TGCGCCAGCAGCTTGGGGACTAGCGGTTACTACGAGCAGTACTTC